This is a list of T cell receptor beta chains from one sample in a study of beta chain features in type 1 diabetes. The repertoire was sequenced with immunoSEQ multiplex PCR; TCRdb's copy has only in-frame clones and lacks some. The sample lists 280,000 or so clones, 15% occurring once. The source material was naive CD4+ T cells from blood. Every receptor here comes from a man younger than 30 with type 1 diabetes. Both conserved end residues are part of each CDR3. D genes are given only for firm matches. Part of the rows lack a size; the others show once, few, many or a class for expanded clones.

14 | TRBJ2-1 | NA | NA | TRBV19 | CASSVIGVYNEQFF | TGTGCCAGTAGTGTTATAGGGGTCTACAATGAGCAGTTCTTC
14 | TRBJ2-4 | few | TRBD1 | TRBV4-3 | CASSRGTGPNIQYF | TGCGCCAGCAGCCGCGGGACAGGACCAAACATTCAGTACTTC
16 | TRBJ2-1 | few | NA | TRBV5-6 | CASSLWREVSYNEQFF | TGTGCCAGCAGCTTGTGGAGGGAAGTCTCCTACAATGAGCAGTTCTTC
17 | TRBJ2-1 | once | TRBD2 | TRBV30 | CAWSVGWTSGRGNEQFF | TGTGCCTGGAGTGTAGGGTGGACTAGCGGGAGAGGCAATGAGCAGTTCTTC
18 | TRBJ2-3 | NA | TRBD1 | TRBV11-2 | CASSSPGTGVSSTDTQYF | TGTGCCAGCAGCTCGCCCGGGACAGGGGTATCTAGCACAGATACGCAGTATTTT
16 | TRBJ2-7 | NA | TRBD2 | TRBV7-8 | CASSAHRDYSSYEQYF | TGTGCCAGCAGCGCACACCGGGACTACAGCTCCTACGAGCAGTACTTC
13 | TRBJ2-5 | once | NA | TRBV6-1 | CASSPTTGETQYF | TGTGCCAGCAGTCCTACCACAGGAGAGACCCAGTACTTC
14 | TRBJ2-1 | few | NA | TRBV6-4 | CASSDGGIYNEQFF | TGTGCCAGCAGTGACGGGGGGATTTACAATGAGCAGTTCTTC
12 | TRBJ1-2 | few | NA | TRBV5-1 | CASSEGNYGYTF | TGCGCCAGCAGCGAGGGTAACTATGGCTACACCTTC
16 | TRBJ1-5 | few | TRBD1 | TRBV18 | CASSLSTGNSNQPQHF | TGTGCCAGCTCACTTTCGACAGGGAATAGCAATCAGCCCCAGCATTTT
15 | TRBJ2-4 | NA | NA | TRBV7-2 | CASSLAVGALYIQYF | TGTGCCAGCAGCTTAGCTGTGGGGGCCTTATACATTCAGTACTTC
18 | TRBJ2-1 | NA | TRBD2 | TRBV28 | CASSLREGRGNSYNEQFF | TGTGCCAGCAGTTTACGCGAGGGGCGGGGGAACTCCTACAATGAGCAGTTCTTC
16 | TRBJ2-3 | few | NA | TRBV28 | CASSFERPLAPDTQYF | TGTGCCAGCAGTTTTGAACGCCCATTGGCCCCAGATACGCAGTATTTT
19 | TRBJ2-1 | NA | NA | TRBV4-1 | CASSRGRSGKLGSYNEQFF | TGCGCCAGCAGCCGGGGCAGGTCAGGGAAATTGGGATCCTACAATGAGCAGTTCTTC
15 | TRBJ1-2 | NA | NA | TRBV2 | CASSEHFGRVGGYTF | TGTGCCAGCAGTGAACATTTTGGCAGGGTAGGAGGCTACACCTTC
15 | TRBJ2-1 | NA | TRBD2 | TRBV5-6 | CASSLDSGAYNEQFF | TGTGCCAGCAGCTTGGATAGCGGGGCCTACAATGAGCAGTTCTTC
14 | TRBJ1-5 | NA | TRBD1 | TRBV27 | CASSPDRGYQPQHF | TGTGCCAGCAGTCCCGACAGGGGCTATCAGCCCCAGCATTTT
18 | TRBJ2-2 | NA | NA | TRBV28 | CASSFRSRGTRNTGELFF | TGTGCCAGCAGTTTTCGGTCCAGGGGGACTAGGAACACCGGGGAGCTGTTTTTT
12 | TRBJ2-5 | few | NA | TRBV29-1 | CSVSGGGETQYF | TGCAGCGTTTCGGGGGGCGGAGAGACCCAGTACTTC
15 | TRBJ2-1 | few | TRBD2 | TRBV5-1 | CASSLAGDPYNEQFF | TGCGCCAGCAGCCTAGCGGGAGACCCCTACAATGAGCAGTTCTTC
17 | TRBJ2-6 | NA | TRBD2 | TRBV4-3 | CASSQDRGGSGANVLTF | TGCGCCAGCAGCCAAGATCGGGGGGGATCTGGGGCCAACGTCCTGACTTTC
14 | TRBJ1-2 | few | NA | TRBV9 | CASSVASGDGGYTF | TGTGCCAGCAGCGTAGCCTCGGGGGATGGTGGCTACACCTTC
16 | TRBJ1-2 | NA | TRBD1 | TRBV4-1 | CASSQDRPGGSYGYTF | TGCGCCAGCAGCCAAGATCGACCAGGGGGGTCCTATGGCTACACCTTC
14 | TRBJ1-3 | NA | NA | TRBV5-1 | CASSSDSSGNTIYF | TGCGCCAGCAGCTCGGACAGCTCTGGAAACACCATATATTTT
12 | TRBJ1-2 | few | NA | TRBV14 | CASSQSGTGYTF | TGTGCCAGCAGCCAATCGGGAACTGGCTACACCTTC
15 | TRBJ2-3 | NA | NA | TRBV29-1 | CSVVFRDRSTDTQYF | TGCAGCGTTGTTTTCCGAGACAGAAGCACAGATACGCAGTATTTT
16 | TRBJ2-7 | NA | TRBD1 | TRBV23-1 | CASSQRTTGSAPEQYF | TGCGCCAGCAGTCAGCGAACGACAGGGTCGGCTCCCGAGCAGTACTTC
13 | TRBJ1-2 | few | NA | TRBV9 | CASSVATGYGYTF | TGTGCCAGCAGCGTAGCTACAGGCTATGGCTACACCTTC
13 | TRBJ2-7 | NA | NA | TRBV28 | CASREGARYEQYF | TGTGCCAGCAGGGAGGGGGCGCGGTACGAGCAGTACTTC
16 | TRBJ1-5 | NA | TRBD1 | TRBV5-1 | CASRIKRTGSNQPQHF | TGCGCCAGCCGCATCAAGCGGACAGGGAGCAATCAGCCCCAGCATTTT
15 | TRBJ2-7 | NA | NA | TRBV28 | CASNMGLLSPYEQYF | TGTGCCAGCAACATGGGACTCTTGAGCCCCTACGAGCAGTACTTC
13 | TRBJ1-5 | few | NA | TRBV30 | CAWSVRGNQPQHF | TGTGCCTGGAGTGTTAGGGGGAACCAGCCCCAGCATTTT
13 | TRBJ2-5 | NA | NA | TRBV30 | CAWTGQLQETQYF | TGTGCCTGGACTGGACAGCTTCAAGAGACCCAGTACTTC
17 | TRBJ2-7 | NA | TRBD2 | TRBV28 | CASSSQLAGGPLYEQYF | TGTGCCAGCAGCTCACAACTAGCGGGAGGGCCGCTCTACGAGCAGTACTTC
15 | TRBJ2-7 | few | TRBD2 | TRBV18 | CASSPPSGGYYEQYF | TGTGCCAGCTCACCACCCAGCGGGGGATACTACGAGCAGTACTTC
15 | TRBJ2-3 | few | TRBD2 | TRBV18 | CASSPLAGRTDTQYF | TGTGCCAGCTCACCATTAGCGGGCCGCACAGATACGCAGTATTTT
14 | TRBJ1-1 | NA | TRBD1 | TRBV5-1 | CASSAGTGYTEAFF | TGCGCCAGCAGCGCGGGGACAGGGTACACTGAAGCTTTCTTT
13 | TRBJ1-2 | NA | NA | TRBV5-6 | CASSFGGDYGYTF | TGTGCCAGCAGCTTTGGAGGAGACTATGGCTACACCTTC
13 | TRBJ2-7 | NA | NA | TRBV18 | CASSPPGGYEQYF | TGTGCCAGCTCACCGCCCGGGGGTTACGAGCAGTACTTC
14 | TRBJ1-6 | NA | TRBD1 | TRBV5-1 | CASSPNTGDSPLHF | TGCGCCAGCAGCCCAAACACAGGGGATTCACCCCTCCACTTT
14 | TRBJ2-4 | NA | NA | TRBV29-1 | CSVAETGPGSIQYF | TGCAGCGTAGCTGAAACAGGGCCTGGGAGCATTCAGTACTTC
16 | TRBJ2-1 | few | TRBD1 | TRBV7-2 | CASSYQSGTGYNEQFF | TGTGCCAGCAGCTATCAATCCGGGACAGGCTACAATGAGCAGTTCTTC
11 | TRBJ2-7 | few | NA | TRBV7-8 | CASSLYNEQYF | TGTGCCAGCAGCTTGTATAACGAGCAGTACTTC
12 | TRBJ1-2 | few | TRBD1 | TRBV5-1 | CASSPDRHGYTF | TGCGCCAGCAGCCCGGACAGGCATGGCTACACCTTC
15 | TRBJ2-7 | few | TRBD2 | TRBV30 | CAWSPGLAGAYEQYF | TGTGCCTGGAGCCCCGGCCTAGCGGGGGCCTACGAGCAGTACTTC
16 | TRBJ2-5 | NA | NA | TRBV4-1 | CASSLQFGATSETQYF | TGCGCCAGCAGCCTCCAATTTGGAGCGACGTCGGAGACCCAGTACTTC